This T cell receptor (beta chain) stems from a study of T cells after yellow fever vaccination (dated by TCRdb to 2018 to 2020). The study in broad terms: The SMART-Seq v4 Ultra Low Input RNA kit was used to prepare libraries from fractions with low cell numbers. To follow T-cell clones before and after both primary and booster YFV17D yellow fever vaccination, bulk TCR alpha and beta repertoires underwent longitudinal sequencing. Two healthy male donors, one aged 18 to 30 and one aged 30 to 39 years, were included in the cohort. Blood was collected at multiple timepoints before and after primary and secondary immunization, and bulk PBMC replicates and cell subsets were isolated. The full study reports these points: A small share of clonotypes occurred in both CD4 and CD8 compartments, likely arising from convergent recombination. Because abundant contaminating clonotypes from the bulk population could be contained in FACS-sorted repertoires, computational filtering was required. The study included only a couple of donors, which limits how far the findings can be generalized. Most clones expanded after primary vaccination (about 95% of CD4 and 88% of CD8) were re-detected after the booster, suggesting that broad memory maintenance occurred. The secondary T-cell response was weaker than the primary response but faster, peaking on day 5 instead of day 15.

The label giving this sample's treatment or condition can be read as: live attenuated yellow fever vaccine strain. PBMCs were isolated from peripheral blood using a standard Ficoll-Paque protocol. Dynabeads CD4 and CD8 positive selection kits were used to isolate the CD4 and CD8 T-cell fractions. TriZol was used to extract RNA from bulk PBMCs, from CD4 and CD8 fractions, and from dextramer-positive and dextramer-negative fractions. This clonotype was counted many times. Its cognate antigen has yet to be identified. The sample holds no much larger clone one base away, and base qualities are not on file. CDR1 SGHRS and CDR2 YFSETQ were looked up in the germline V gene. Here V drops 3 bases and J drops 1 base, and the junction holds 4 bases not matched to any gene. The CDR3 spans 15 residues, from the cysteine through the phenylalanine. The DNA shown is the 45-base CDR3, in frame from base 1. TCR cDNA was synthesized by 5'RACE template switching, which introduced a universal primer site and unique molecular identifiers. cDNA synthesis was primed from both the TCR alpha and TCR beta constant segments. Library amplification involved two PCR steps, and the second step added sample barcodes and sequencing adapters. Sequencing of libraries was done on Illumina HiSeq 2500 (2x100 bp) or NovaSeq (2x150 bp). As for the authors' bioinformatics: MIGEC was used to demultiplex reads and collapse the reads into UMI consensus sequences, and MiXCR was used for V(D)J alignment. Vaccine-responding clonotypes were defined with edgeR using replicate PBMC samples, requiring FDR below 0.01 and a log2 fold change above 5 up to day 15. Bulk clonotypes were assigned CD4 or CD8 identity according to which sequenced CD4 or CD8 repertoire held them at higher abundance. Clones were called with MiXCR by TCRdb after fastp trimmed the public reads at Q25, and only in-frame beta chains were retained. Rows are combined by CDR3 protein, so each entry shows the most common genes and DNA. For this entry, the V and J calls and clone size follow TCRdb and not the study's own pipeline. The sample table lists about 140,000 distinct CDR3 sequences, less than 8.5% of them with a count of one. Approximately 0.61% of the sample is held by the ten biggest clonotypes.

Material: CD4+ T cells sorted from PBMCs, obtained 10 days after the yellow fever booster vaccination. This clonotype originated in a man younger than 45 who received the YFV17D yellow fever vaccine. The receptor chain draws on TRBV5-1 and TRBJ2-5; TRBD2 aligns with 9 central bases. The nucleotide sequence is TGCGCCAGCAGCTCAGGACTAGCGAGCCAAGAGACCCAGTACTTC. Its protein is CASSSGLASQETQYF.